The 16 T cell receptor beta chains below all came from one sample that was sequenced in a study of T cells in localized non-small cell lung cancer. TCRdb keeps only in-frame clones here, not all; method: immunoSEQ multiplex PCR. Found here are roughly 58,000 clones, 81% of them singletons; the top ten hold around 4.8%. Here the sequenced sample was PBMCs, taken before any cancer treatment. These receptors were obtained from a man aged 40-75 years with stage II lung adenocarcinoma.

The rearrangement joins TRBV12-5 to TRBJ1-5; TRBD1 matches at 7 bases. The CDR3 length is 16 residues. CDR1 is LGHNT and CDR2 is FRNRAP in the germline V gene. Trimming cost V 5 bases and J 0 bases; bases outside gene matches: 7. CDR3 DNA: TGTGCTAGTGGTCCCGGACAGGCCTTTAGCAATCAGCCCCAGCATTTT. Protein product: CASGPGQAFSNQPQHF.

A word on this clone: At one boundary the junction diverges from the germline segment, which might be a read error. This rearrangement joins TRBV7-7 to TRBJ2-7, with TRBD1 identical over 7 bases. The CDR3 length is 14 residues. Germline CDR1 SSHAT, CDR2 FNYEAQ (reference sequence). DNA of the CDR3: TGTGCTAGCAGCCCAGACAGGGCCTCCAACGAGCAGTACTTC. It is translated as CASSPDRASNEQYF.

The CDR3: CASGRSGNTGELFF. DNA for the CDR3: TGTGCCAGTGGAAGATCAGGAAACACCGGGGAGCTGTTTTTT. The V call is TRBV19, the J call TRBJ2-2, with unresolved D. V shed 8 bases and J shed 2 bases, with 12 bases lying between them. The CDR3 is 14 residues long. Germline V lookup: CDR1 LNHDA, CDR2 SQIVND (reference sequence).

As for this clone: At the DNA level, this CDR3 is encoded by other sequences in the same sample as well. The chain joins TRBV5-1 to TRBJ1-1; D is unresolved. V was cut by 0 bases and J by 1 base, with 7 bases left in between. This CDR3 region has 14 residues. Germline V gene lookup returns CDR1 SGHRS and CDR2 YFSETQ. The CDR3 DNA reads as TGCGCCAGCAGCTTGGAAGGTCGGAACACTGAAGCTTTCTTT. It encodes CASSLEGRNTEAFF.

The genes are TRBV6-4 and TRBJ1-5; D is unclear. Trimming shortened V by 5 bases and J by 3 bases, and 8 bases separated the two germline ends. This CDR3 is built from 13 residues. Germline lookup yields CDR1 MRHNA and CDR2 SNTAGT. CDR3 loop: CASSQEVNQPQHF. The CDR3 DNA is TGTGCCAGCAGTCAAGAAGTCAATCAGCCCCAGCATTTT.

V is TRBV7-2 and J is TRBJ2-6; D unresolved. CDR3 size: 13 residues. CDR1 SGHTA and CDR2 FQGNSA come from the germline V gene. V was cut by 3 bases and J by 1 base, with 1 base left in between. CDR3 amino acids: CASSFSGANVLTF. In DNA, the CDR3 is TGTGCCAGCAGCTTTTCTGGGGCCAACGTCCTGACTTTC.

V usage is TRBV6-1 and J usage is TRBJ1-2; D is undetermined. CDR1 and CDR2 (germline): MNHNS, SASEGT. The CDR3 sequence is 18 residues long. V was shortened by 0 bases and J by 7 bases, with 24 bases between the two germline ends. The CDR3 loop is CASSEAGPRIRAVPGYTF. The CDR3 coding sequence is TGTGCCAGCAGTGAAGCTGGACCGCGTATCCGGGCTGTCCCTGGCTACACCTTC.

This rearrangement joins TRBV19 to TRBJ1-2, with a possible D match to TRBD1 (5 bases). The CDR3 is made up of 16 amino acids. Germline CDR1 and CDR2: LNHDA and SQIVND (reference sequence). Trimming stripped 0 bases from V and 7 bases from J, with 18 bases between. For the CDR3, the DNA is TGTGCCAGTAGTATAGATCTATATACCCCTCAGGGTGGCTACACCTTC. As protein: CASSIDLYTPQGGYTF.

The V and J genes are TRBV6-4 and TRBJ2-2; D not certain. Germline CDR1 and CDR2: MRHNA and SNTAGT. CDR3 length: 12 residues. V shed 5 bases and J shed 7 bases, with 8 bases lying between them. The CDR3 is CASSREVGELFF. The DNA of the CDR3 is TGTGCCAGCAGTAGAGAGGTCGGGGAGCTGTTTTTT.

This chain links TRBV5-1 with TRBJ1-1; TRBD1 matches 7 bases. V shed 8 bases, J shed 8 bases, and the junction held 6 bases outside the gene matches. This CDR3 comprises 11 residues. CDR1 and CDR2 from the germline V gene are SGHRS and YFSETQ. CDR3: CASTTDREAFF. The CDR3 coding sequence is TGCGCCAGTACAACGGACAGGGAAGCTTTCTTT.

This sequence joins TRBV5-5 and TRBJ2-3; unclear D gene. The CDR3 has 14 amino acids. Germline-derived CDR1 and CDR2 are SGHKS and YYEKEE (reference sequence). Trimming stripped 6 bases from V and 0 bases from J, with 11 bases between. The CDR3, as DNA: TGTGCCAGCAACTTCTTACCCAGCACAGATACGCAGTATTTT. This sequence encodes CASNFLPSTDTQYF.

The CDR3 nucleotides read TGCAGCGTCCGGACAGGGGGGCAGCCCCAGCATTTT. Amino acid sequence: CSVRTGGQPQHF. This rearrangement joins TRBV29-1 to TRBJ1-5, with 10 bases fitting TRBD1. The CDR3 is 12 residues long. V shed 6 bases, J shed 7 bases, and the junction held 3 bases outside the gene matches. Germline V lookup: CDR1 SQVTM, CDR2 ANQGSEA.

This clone came up once. The J gene is TRBJ1-3, the V gene TRBV5-6; D is ambiguous. The germline V gene encodes CDR1 SGHDT and CDR2 YYEEEE. The V gene lost 0 bases and the J gene lost 0 bases, with 10 bases spanning the gap. CDR3 length: 16 residues. CDR3 protein: CASSLAPGSSGNTIYF. CDR3 coding DNA: TGTGCCAGCAGCTTGGCCCCGGGGAGCTCTGGAAACACCATATATTTT.

A word on this clone: This CDR3 is also generated by other DNA sequences in the sample. The V and J genes are TRBV2 and TRBJ1-2; no clear D gene. Deletions cut 5 bases from V and 0 bases from J, with 7 bases between. Germline V gives CDR1 SNHLY, CDR2 FYNNEI. The CDR3 runs 13 residues. CDR3 bases: TGTGCCAGCAGTTCCGGGGCTAACTATGGCTACACCTTC. It codes for CASSSGANYGYTF.

V is TRBV10-3 and J is TRBJ1-2, with a weak D call TRBD1 (6 bases). V lost 5 bases and J lost 4, with 14 bases in between. CDR1 and CDR2 from the germline V gene are ENHRY and SYGVKD. This CDR3 comprises 14 residues. The CDR3 spells CAISLQGGSYGYTF. The DNA for the CDR3 is TGTGCCATCAGTTTACAGGGAGGAAGCTATGGCTACACCTTC.

The J gene is TRBJ1-5, the V gene TRBV6-6, with D perhaps matching TRBD1 (5 bases). The V gene lost 10 bases and the J gene lost 0 bases, with 16 bases spanning the gap. The CDR3 totals 15 residues. The germline CDR1 and CDR2 sequences are MNHNY and SVGAGI (reference sequence). The CDR3 is CATLWGLNSNQPQHF. The CDR3 nucleotides are TGTGCCACCTTATGGGGACTCAATAGCAATCAGCCCCAGCATTTT.